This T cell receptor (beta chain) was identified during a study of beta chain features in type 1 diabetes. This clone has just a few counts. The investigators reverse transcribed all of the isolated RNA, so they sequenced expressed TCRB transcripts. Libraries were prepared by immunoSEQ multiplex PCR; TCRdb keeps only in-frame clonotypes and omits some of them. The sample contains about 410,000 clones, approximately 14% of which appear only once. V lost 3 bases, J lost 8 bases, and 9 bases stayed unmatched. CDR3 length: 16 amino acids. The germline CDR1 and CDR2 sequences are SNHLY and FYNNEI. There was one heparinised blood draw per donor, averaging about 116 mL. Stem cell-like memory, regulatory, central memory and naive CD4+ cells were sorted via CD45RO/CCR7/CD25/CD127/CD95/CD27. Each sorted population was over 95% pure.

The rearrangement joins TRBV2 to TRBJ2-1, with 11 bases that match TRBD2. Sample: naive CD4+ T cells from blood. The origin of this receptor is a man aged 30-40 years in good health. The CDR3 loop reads CASSDPTSGNVYEQFF. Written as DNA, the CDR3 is TGTGCCAGCAGTGACCCGACTAGCGGGAATGTTTATGAGCAGTTCTTC.